The clone carrying this TCR beta chain was counted at least ten times. The antigen is unknown. The source of the sample is a study of T cells in Graves' hyperthyroidism and ophthalmopathy. Study-wide findings and caveats: Before onset, ophthalmopathy was predicted by the model a median around 6 months earlier.

The germline V gene has CDR1 SEHNR and CDR2 FQNEAQ (reference sequence). CDR3 length: 16 amino acids. V was clipped by 2 bases and J by 2 bases, with 16 bases between them. Authors of the study amplified TCR beta CDR3 regions from RNA transcripts. Carried out on the TCR CDR3, a first-round RT-PCR used the HTBI primer set. TCRdb independently ran MiXCR on the multiplex PCR reads; one entry per CDR3 protein. Of about 380,000 distinct CDR3 sequences listed, under 20% are singletons. The chain links TRBV7-9 to TRBJ2-7, with TRBD1 as a possible D gene (5 bases). Input material: blood. The TCR comes from a man between 18 and 35 years old with Graves' ophthalmopathy. CDR3 in amino acids: CASSLPQGSNTYEQYF. CDR3 nucleotide sequence: TGTGCCAGCAGCTTACCGCAGGGCTCAAACACCTACGAGCAGTACTTC.